A selection of T cell receptor beta chains follows, all from one sample in a study of blood T cell repertoires in COVID-19. The data were produced by immunoSEQ multiplex PCR, yet TCRdb's version contains in-frame clones alone and is incomplete. Seen here are 150,000 to 200,000 clones, roughly 90% observed once, and the top ten hold 0.53%. The sequenced sample was peripheral blood. Receptor source: a middle-aged man with acute or convalescent COVID-19. CDR3s include the opening cysteine and the closing phenylalanine or tryptophan. D genes are given only for firm matches. A row's size may be missing; if present it is once, few, many or a size class.

j_call | d_call | clone_size | v_call | cdr3_aa | cdr3_nt
TRBJ1-4 | NA | NA | TRBV28 | CASSGGGNNEKLFF | TGTGCCAGCAGTGGGGGGGGTAATAATGAAAAACTGTTTTTT
TRBJ1-1 | NA | NA | TRBV11-2 | CASSPRVGAGNTEAFF | TGTGCCAGCAGCCCCCGGGTGGGGGCAGGGAACACTGAAGCTTTCTTT
TRBJ2-3 | TRBD2 | NA | TRBV10-3 | CAISGGLAGGRTDTQYF | TGTGCCATCAGTGGGGGCCTAGCGGGGGGCCGCACAGATACGCAGTATTTT
TRBJ1-5 | TRBD1 | NA | TRBV5-5 | CASSSQGGNQPQHF | TGTGCCAGCAGCTCGCAGGGGGGCAATCAGCCCCAGCATTTT
TRBJ1-2 | NA | NA | TRBV28 | CASTHTSGYTF | TGTGCCAGCACCCATACGAGTGGCTACACCTTC
TRBJ1-5 | NA | NA | TRBV10-3 | CAISESRLSNQPQHF | TGTGCCATCAGTGAGTCCAGGCTTAGCAATCAGCCCCAGCATTTT
TRBJ1-6 | NA | NA | TRBV25-1 | CASSPTGISSPLHF | TGTGCCAGCAGCCCAACAGGGATCAGTTCACCCCTCCACTTT
TRBJ2-3 | TRBD2 | NA | TRBV6-5 | CASSRASGGDTQYF | TGTGCCAGCAGCCGCGCTAGCGGGGGTGATACGCAGTATTTT
TRBJ1-2 | NA | NA | TRBV7-9 | CASSYRELGDYGYTF | TGTGCCAGCAGCTATCGGGAACTTGGGGACTATGGCTACACCTTC
TRBJ2-3 | NA | once | TRBV30 | CAWSAYTTTDTQYF | TGTGCCTGGAGTGCTTACACTACCACAGATACGCAGTATTTT
TRBJ2-3 | TRBD1 | NA | TRBV9 | CASSGQGAIDTQYF | TGTGCCAGCAGCGGGCAGGGGGCGATAGATACGCAGTATTTT
TRBJ1-4 | NA | NA | TRBV7-9 | CASSGDEKLFF | TGTGCCAGCAGCGGAGATGAAAAACTGTTTTTT
TRBJ1-2 | NA | NA | TRBV7-9 | CASSLAPHEAYGYTF | TGTGCCAGCAGCTTAGCCCCCCACGAGGCTTACGGCTACACCTTC
TRBJ1-5 | NA | NA | TRBV19 | CASKRSTRSNQPQHF | TGTGCCAGTAAAAGGTCCACGAGGAGCAATCAGCCCCAGCATTTT
TRBJ2-5 | NA | NA | TRBV28 | CASSLDRLQKETQYF | TGTGCCAGCAGTTTAGATAGACTGCAAAAAGAGACCCAGTACTTC
TRBJ2-1 | NA | NA | TRBV9 | CASSEGVRRNNEQFF | TGTGCCAGCAGCGAGGGGGTGAGACGTAACAATGAGCAGTTCTTC
TRBJ2-3 | NA | NA | TRBV5-4 | CASSLSKVGADTQYF | TGTGCCAGCAGCTTGTCCAAAGTCGGGGCAGATACGCAGTATTTT
TRBJ1-4 | NA | NA | TRBV2 | CASSESGDNEKLFF | TGTGCCAGCAGTGAGTCAGGGGATAATGAAAAACTGTTTTTT
TRBJ2-3 | NA | NA | TRBV10-3 | CAISEFSGTDTQYF | TGTGCCATCAGTGAGTTTAGCGGCACAGATACGCAGTATTTT
TRBJ1-6 | NA | NA | TRBV6-5 | CASSPGLSNSPLHF | TGTGCCAGCAGTCCCGGACTGAGCAATTCACCCCTCCACTTT
TRBJ1-1 | TRBD1 | NA | TRBV18 | CASSPGTGDTEAFF | TGTGCCAGCTCACCCGGGACAGGGGACACTGAAGCTTTCTTT
TRBJ2-7 | TRBD1 | NA | TRBV20-1 | CSAWDRARQYF | TGCAGTGCTTGGGACAGGGCACGGCAGTACTTC
TRBJ1-2 | TRBD1 | NA | TRBV6-5 | CASSWGTGLF | TGTGCCAGCAGTTGGGGGACAGGACTCTTC
TRBJ2-3 | NA | NA | TRBV27 | CASSLSSTDTQYF | TGTGCCAGCAGTTTAAGCAGCACAGATACGCAGTATTTT
TRBJ2-1 | NA | NA | TRBV6-5 | CASSHGHSDEQFF | TGTGCCAGCAGTCATGGTCACTCCGATGAGCAGTTCTTC
TRBJ2-2 | NA | NA | TRBV3-1/TRBV3-2 | CASKGHYTGELFF | TGTGCCAGCAAAGGACATTACACCGGGGAGCTGTTTTTT
TRBJ2-6 | TRBD1 | once | TRBV5-6 | CASSLGGYGANVLTF | TGTGCCAGCAGCTTAGGGGGCTATGGGGCCAACGTCCTGACTTTC
TRBJ2-1 | NA | NA | TRBV7-2 | CASSSSPELNEQFF | TGTGCCAGCAGCTCCTCCCCGGAGCTGAACGAGCAGTTCTTC
TRBJ2-1 | TRBD2 | NA | TRBV19 | CASSIGSAGGYYNEQFF | TGTGCCAGTAGTATAGGTAGTGCGGGAGGGTACTACAATGAGCAGTTCTTC
TRBJ2-1 | TRBD2 | NA | TRBV7-8 | CASSLLGIGGRALNNEQFF | TGTGCCAGCAGCTTATTAGGAATCGGCGGGAGGGCGTTGAACAATGAGCAGTTCTTC
TRBJ2-7 | TRBD1 | NA | TRBV10-3 | CAIMTGSYEQYF | TGTGCCATCATGACAGGGTCCTACGAGCAGTACTTC
TRBJ2-2 | TRBD2 | NA | TRBV2 | CASSLLGSGTGELFF | TGTGCCAGCAGTCTCCTGGGTAGCGGGACCGGGGAGCTGTTTTTT
TRBJ1-2 | NA | NA | TRBV10-3 | CASEGTHYGYTF | TGTGCATCAGAGGGCACACACTATGGCTACACCTTC
TRBJ2-7 | NA | once | TRBV9 | CASSVDFSYEQYF | TGTGCCAGCAGCGTAGACTTCTCCTACGAGCAGTACTTC
TRBJ1-5 | TRBD1 | once | TRBV28 | CASRPQGGNQPQHF | TGTGCCAGCAGACCTCAGGGGGGCAATCAGCCCCAGCATTTT
TRBJ2-5 | NA | once | TRBV11-2 | CASSLALVGVQETQYF | TGTGCCAGCAGCTTAGCCCTAGTCGGTGTCCAAGAGACCCAGTACTTC
TRBJ2-1 | TRBD2 | NA | TRBV18 | CASSGLAGADEQFF | TGTGCCAGCTCGGGACTAGCGGGCGCCGATGAGCAGTTCTTC
TRBJ2-1 | NA | NA | TRBV7-9 | CASSPYEEGEQFF | TGTGCCAGCAGCCCCTACGAGGAGGGTGAGCAGTTCTTC
TRBJ1-6 | NA | NA | TRBV2 | CASSEGRVHSPLHF | TGTGCCAGCAGTGAAGGCAGGGTCCATTCACCCCTCCACTTT
TRBJ2-6 | NA | once | TRBV2 | CASRRGFSGANVLTF | TGTGCCAGCAGGAGGGGGTTCTCTGGGGCCAACGTCCTGACTTTC
TRBJ1-1 | NA | once | TRBV30 | CAWTRVATEAFF | TGTGCCTGGACACGGGTTGCCACTGAAGCTTTCTTT